Listed below are T cell receptor beta chains from one sample, sequenced in a study of T cell repertoires and HLA-DP antigens. Some clones are missing from TCRdb's copy, which holds only in-frame ones; the method was immunoSEQ multiplex PCR. The sample has around 100,000 clones, around 92% seen once. These TCRs' antigens remain unknown. Input material: CD4+ T cells from PBMCs. Receptor source: a woman aged 18-29 years in good health and CMV-seronegative. The CDR3 runs from the conserved cysteine through the conserved F or W. A D gene is named only where the DNA matches it firmly. Clone size is shown for a subset of rows, as once, few, many or a class of expanded clone.

D	size	V	J	DNA	CDR3
TRBD1	NA	TRBV6-1	TRBJ2-5	TGTGCCAGCAGGAGGACAGGGGGAGAGACCCAGTACTTC	CASRRTGGETQYF
NA	NA	TRBV28	TRBJ2-1	TGTGCCAGCAGCACCGCGGGGGCCGGGTACAATGAGCAGTTCTTC	CASSTAGAGYNEQFF
TRBD2	NA	TRBV9	TRBJ2-5	TGTGCCAGCAGCGCCTCTAGCGGAGCAGAGACCCAGTACTTC	CASSASSGAETQYF
TRBD2	NA	TRBV9	TRBJ2-5	TGTGCCAGCAGCGCGGGACTAGCGCCTGCGGGGACCCAGTACTTC	CASSAGLAPAGTQYF
TRBD1	NA	TRBV10-3	TRBJ1-6	TGTGCCATCAGTGAACGGACAGGGGGTATTGATTCACCCCTCCACTTT	CAISERTGGIDSPLHF
NA	NA	TRBV2	TRBJ1-1	TGTGCCAGCAGGCTGGGAAAACTCTCAATGGAAGCTTTCTTT	CASRLGKLSMEAFF
TRBD1	NA	TRBV9	TRBJ2-1	TGTGCCAGCAGCGTACAGGGGGACTACAATGAGCAGTTCTTC	CASSVQGDYNEQFF
NA	NA	TRBV6-5	TRBJ1-2	TGTGCCAGCAGTTACGCGAAGGGGAAAGGCTACACCTTC	CASSYAKGKGYTF
TRBD2	NA	TRBV5-8	TRBJ2-1	TGTGCCAGCAGCCTCATACTAGCGGATTTCTACAATGAGCAGTTCTTC	CASSLILADFYNEQFF
NA	NA	TRBV5-6	TRBJ2-2	TGTGCCAGCAGCTCGTGGACATGGGAGGACACCGGGGAGCTGTTTTTT	CASSSWTWEDTGELFF
TRBD2	NA	TRBV27	TRBJ2-3	TGTGCCAGCAGAGCGGGATTTGGTGCAGATACGCAGTATTTT	CASRAGFGADTQYF
NA	NA	TRBV6-5	TRBJ1-2	TGTGCCAGCAGTTACTCGATTCTACAAGACTATGGCTACACCTTC	CASSYSILQDYGYTF
TRBD1	NA	TRBV30	TRBJ1-2	TGTGCCTGGAGTACCGGGACAGCTAACTATGGCTACACCTTC	CAWSTGTANYGYTF
NA	few	TRBV4-3	TRBJ2-1	TGCGCCAGCAGCCAAGATCCCCTTATAAACAATGAGCAGTTCTTC	CASSQDPLINNEQFF
TRBD1	NA	TRBV5-1	TRBJ2-5	TGCGCCAGCAGGCGGACAGGGTCGGACCAAGAGACCCAGTACTTC	CASRRTGSDQETQYF
TRBD1	NA	TRBV30	TRBJ2-3	TGTGCCTGGGGGACAGGAGGCACAGATACGCAGTATTTT	CAWGTGGTDTQYF
TRBD2	NA	TRBV2	TRBJ2-1	TGTGCCAGCAGGGGGGGCACCGGGACTAGCGGGAGGAAGGAGCAGTTCTTC	CASRGGTGTSGRKEQFF
TRBD2	NA	TRBV30	TRBJ2-7	TGTGCCTGGAGTGTACGGTCAGCGGGGGCCTCCTACGAGCAGTACTTC	CAWSVRSAGASYEQYF
TRBD1	NA	TRBV28	TRBJ1-2	TGTGCCAGCAGTTTGGGCAGGGGGTATAACTATGGCTACACCTTC	CASSLGRGYNYGYTF
TRBD1	NA	TRBV19	TRBJ2-2	TGTGCCAGCTCGACAGGGGCCGGCGGGGAGCTGTTTTTT	CASSTGAGGELFF
NA	NA	TRBV9	TRBJ2-6	TGTGCCAGCCAGTTCTCGACTGGGGCCAACGTCCTGACTTTC	CASQFSTGANVLTF
NA	once	TRBV7-2	TRBJ2-3	TGTGCCAGCAGTTTACAGGTCACAGATACGCAGTATTTT	CASSLQVTDTQYF
NA	once	TRBV14	TRBJ1-1	TGTGCCAGCAGCCAACTGGGCCCGAACACTGAAGCTTTCTTT	CASSQLGPNTEAFF
NA	NA	TRBV6-6	TRBJ2-4	TGTGCCAGCAGTCAATCTCTCAATGGCAGAAACATTCAGTACTTC	CASSQSLNGRNIQYF
NA	NA	TRBV7-2	TRBJ1-1	TGTGCCAGCAGCTTCCTTACGCTGGGGAACACTGAAGCTTTCTTT	CASSFLTLGNTEAFF
NA	NA	TRBV6-5	TRBJ1-3	TGTGCCAGCAGTTACGGATCTGGAAACACCATATATTTT	CASSYGSGNTIYF
NA	NA	TRBV5-6	TRBJ1-2	TGTGCCAGCAGCTTGAGGGGACATGGCTACACCTTC	CASSLRGHGYTF
TRBD1	NA	TRBV18	TRBJ2-5	TGTGCCAGCTCACCAGGGACAGCCCAAGAGACCCAGTACTTC	CASSPGTAQETQYF
NA	NA	TRBV6-1	TRBJ1-6	TGTGCCAGCAGAATTCCGGGACAAACTTCACCCCTCCACTTT	CASRIPGQTSPLHF
NA	few	TRBV2	TRBJ1-2	TGTGCCAGCAGGGATCAGAGGTATGGCTACACCTTC	CASRDQRYGYTF
NA	NA	TRBV9	TRBJ2-5	TGTGCCAGCAGCTCCACCTCTAGGAGAGAGACCCAGTACTTC	CASSSTSRRETQYF
TRBD2	NA	TRBV7-7	TRBJ2-5	TGTGCTAGCAGTCTTCTAGCGGGGGTTCAAGAGACCCAGTACTTC	CASSLLAGVQETQYF
TRBD2	few	TRBV5-4	TRBJ2-3	TGTGCCAGCAGCGGACTAGTCTCTGGCACAGATACGCAGTATTTT	CASSGLVSGTDTQYF
TRBD1	NA	TRBV30	TRBJ1-4	TGTGCCTGGAGTCCCACGACAGGGAAAGAGGAAAAACTGTTTTTT	CAWSPTTGKEEKLFF
NA	NA	TRBV28	TRBJ2-7	TGTGCCAGCAGTTGGAGCTCCTACGAGCAGTACTTC	CASSWSSYEQYF